This TCR beta chain comes out of a study of shared clonotypes between healthy human individuals. General observations from the study: The researchers took only blood, and tissue repertoires probably look different. Clonotypes which were not shared had lower generation probabilities than clonotypes that all four donors shared.

In CD8 memory, CD45RO+ cells were put together with CCR7-negative CD45RA+ TemRA cells. Profiled with immunoSEQ multiplex PCR; TCRdb holds only in-frame clones, not every one. Here the sample spans roughly 100,000 clones, around 71% being singletons. With 1 base clipped from V and 5 bases from J, the junction kept 5 bases outside the gene matches. The CDR3 spans 15 residues. Germline-derived CDR1 and CDR2 are SGHAT and FQNNGV. A remark on this clone: Antigen specificity is unknown.

The gene calls are TRBV11-2 and TRBJ2-1; 7 bases are shared with TRBD1. This TCR derives from a woman in her 30s in good health. Material: memory CD8+ T cells sorted from blood. Subset specified: CD45RO+ cells pooled with CCR7-negative TemRA cells. The CDR3 bases are TGTGCCAGCAGCTTAGCCCGGACAGGACACAATGAGCAGTTCTTC. Its protein is CASSLARTGHNEQFF.